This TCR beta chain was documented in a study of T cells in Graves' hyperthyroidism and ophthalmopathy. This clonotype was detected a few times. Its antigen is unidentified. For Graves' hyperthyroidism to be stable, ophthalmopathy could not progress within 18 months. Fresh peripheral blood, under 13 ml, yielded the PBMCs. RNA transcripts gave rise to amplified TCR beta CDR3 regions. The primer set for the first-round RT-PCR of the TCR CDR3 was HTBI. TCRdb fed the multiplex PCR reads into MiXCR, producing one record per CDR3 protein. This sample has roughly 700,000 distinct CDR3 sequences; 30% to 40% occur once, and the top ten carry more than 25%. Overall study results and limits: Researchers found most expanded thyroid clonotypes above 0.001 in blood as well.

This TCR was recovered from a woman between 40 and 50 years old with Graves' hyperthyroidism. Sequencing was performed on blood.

The CDR3 sequence: CASREGTANTEAFF. Written as DNA, the CDR3 is TGTGCCAGCAGAGAAGGCACGGCGAACACTGAAGCTTTCTTT. This chain connects TRBV10-3 to TRBJ1-1; D remains unclear. Trimming left V 10 bases short and J 1 base short, with 16 bases between. Germline CDR1 and CDR2: ENHRY and SYGVKD. This CDR3 has 14 amino acids.